This note documents a single TCR beta chain sequence. Its target is unknown. Given a much more abundant clone one base away, this may be a read error. The time point here: persistent/refractory GD, antithyroid drugs over 5 years with positive TRAb. After RNA was extracted from PBMCs, the TCR library was made from it. These data come from a study of regulatory T cells in long-lasting Graves disease. Notes on the study in general: Favoring TRBV28, TRBJ1-2 and TRBJ2-5 was a feature seen in persistent disease.

Researchers made TCR beta libraries by using iRepertoire HTBI primers and running Arm-PCR on CDR3 regions. From the multiplex PCR reads, TCRdb called clonotypes with MiXCR, one entry per CDR3 protein. This table has 350,000 to 450,000 distinct CDR3 sequences, about a fifth appearing once. The CDR3 covers 12 residues. CDR1 and CDR2 (germline): MNHNS, SASEGT. This TCR was recovered from a female donor with Graves disease. Sequenced here: peripheral blood mononuclear cells (PBMCs), sampled when the disease was refractory, from a patient treated with antithyroid drugs. J is TRBJ1-1 and V is TRBV6-1; no clear D. The CDR3 region is CASRPVNTEALF. In DNA form, the CDR3 reads TGTGCCAGCAGACCGGTGAACACTGAAGCTCTCTTT.